Following are 13 T cell receptor beta chains from one sample sequenced in a study of T-cell memory formation after mild COVID-19. Each CDR3 protein is one row after TCRdb ran MiXCR on the 5' RACE reads. The sample holds over 500,000 distinct CDR3 sequences, approximately 15% seen once. The sequenced sample consisted of PBMCs or a T cell subset sorted from them (not recorded which). All receptors derive from an adult woman who had mild COVID-19 (a few samples of this study predate the infection). Cell type and time point are not known.

There are a few counts of this clonotype. The V gene is TRBV12-3 or TRBV12-4, the J gene TRBJ2-1; possibly TRBD2 for D (5 bases). This CDR3 is 14 amino acids long. V was pared by 2 bases and J by 7 bases, with 12 bases between. The CDR3: CASSLLATQNEQFF. CDR3 nucleotide sequence: TGTGCCAGCAGTTTATTAGCGACCCAAAATGAGCAGTTCTTC.

The gene calls are TRBV10-3 and TRBJ2-3, with 7 bases that match TRBD2. Losses at the gene ends were 0 bases for V and 4 bases for J; bases not matched to a gene: 4. In germline, CDR1 is ENHRY, CDR2 SYGVKD. CDR3 length: 15 amino acids. The CDR3 DNA sequence: TGTGCCATCAGTGAGTCCTCCCTAGCGGCAGATACGCAGTATTTT. Protein: CAISESSLAADTQYF.

A few counts support this clonotype. The CDR3 sequence: CASSYSVGGNQPQHF. The CDR3 bases are TGTGCCAGCAGTTACTCGGTGGGGGGAAATCAGCCCCAGCATTTT. V gene TRBV6-5 combines with J gene TRBJ1-5; TRBD1 might be the D (5 bases). The germline gives CDR1 MNHEY, CDR2 SVGAGI. The CDR3 is made up of 15 amino acids. Trimming left V 0 bases short and J 4 bases short, with 10 bases between.

This clonotype has a handful of counts. The chain links TRBV12-3 or TRBV12-4 to TRBJ1-5; D is perhaps TRBD1 (6 bases). This CDR3 has 14 amino acids. The V gene lost 8 bases and the J gene lost 1 base, with 12 bases spanning the gap. The CDR3 sequence is CASWGARSNQPQHF. The CDR3 nucleotides are TGTGCCAGCTGGGGGGCTAGGAGCAATCAGCCCCAGCATTTT.

The rearrangement links TRBV12-3 or TRBV12-4 to TRBJ2-1; 7 bases match TRBD2. V dropped 5 bases and J dropped 3; count of bases not matched to a gene: 10. The CDR3 spans 16 residues. CDR3 in amino acids: CASSPQGASGYNEQFF. The DNA for the CDR3 is TGTGCCAGCAGTCCTCAGGGAGCTAGCGGCTACAATGAGCAGTTCTTC.

The V gene is TRBV5-6, the J gene TRBJ2-1, with 7 bases matching TRBD2. CDR1 is SGHDT, CDR2 YYEEEE, per germline. The CDR3 totals 14 residues. With V trimmed by 4 bases and J by 4 bases, 5 bases remained unmatched. This CDR3 is CASSMGTTYNEQFF. Written as DNA, the CDR3 is TGTGCCAGCAGCATGGGGACTACTTACAATGAGCAGTTCTTC. Full variable domain (missing parts from reference TRBV5-6 and TRBJ2-1): DAGVTQSPTHLIKTRGQQVTLRCSPKSGHDTVSWYQQALGQGPQFIFQYYEEEERQRGNFPDRFSGHQFPNYSSELNVNALLLGDSALYLCASSMGTTYNEQFFGPGTRLTVL.

This clonotype has only a few counts. This rearrangement joins TRBV24-1 to TRBJ2-7; D not certain. Between the trimmed V and J ends, which lost 6 bases and 2 bases, there was a span of 10 bases. Germline-derived CDR1 and CDR2 are KGHDR and SFDVKD. The CDR3 has 13 amino acids. CDR3 protein: CATSSRLTYEQYF. The CDR3 DNA sequence: TGTGCCACCAGTTCCCGGCTCACCTACGAGCAGTACTTC.

The chain employs TRBV19 and TRBJ2-1; 8 bases are shared with TRBD2. J gave up 8 bases and V 5 bases, and 14 bases lay outside the gene matches. The CDR3 has 16 amino acids. Germline lookup yields CDR1 LNHDA and CDR2 SQIVND (reference sequence). The CDR3 DNA reads as TGTGCCAGTAGTCCGAGGAGGACTAGCTCGAGGTATGAGCAGTTCTTC. It encodes CASSPRRTSSRYEQFF.

This sequence joins TRBV7-2 and TRBJ2-1; D remains unclear. The CDR3 length is 16 residues. Germline V gene sequence: CDR1 SGHTA, CDR2 FQGNSA. With 1 base removed from V and 1 base from J, the gap between germline ends came to 11 bases. CDR3 in DNA: TGTGCCAGCAGCTTAGAGGCTCGATTTTCCTACAATGAGCAGTTCTTC. Protein sequence: CASSLEARFSYNEQFF.

The sample holds a few counts of this clonotype. The chain is built from TRBV5-1 and TRBJ2-3; D is unresolved. Germline CDR1 reads SGHRS; CDR2 reads YFSETQ. Trimming stripped 0 bases from V and 1 base from J, with 6 bases between. This CDR3 has 14 residues. The CDR3 reads CASSLGDRTDTQYF. CDR3 in DNA: TGCGCCAGCAGCTTGGGAGACCGCACAGATACGCAGTATTTT.

A few counts support this clonotype. The J gene is TRBJ1-5, the V gene TRBV29-1; 9 nucleotides align to TRBD1. The CDR3 consists of 13 residues. V lost 2 bases and J lost 6; bases outside the gene matches: 2. Per the germline V gene, CDR1 is SQVTM and CDR2 is ANQGSEA. The CDR3 region is CSVEKDRGQPQHF. The CDR3 DNA reads as TGCAGCGTTGAAAAGGACAGGGGTCAGCCCCAGCATTTT.

This rearrangement joins TRBV29-1 to TRBJ1-1; the D is unclear. The V end was cut by 4 bases, the J end by 6 bases, with 9 bases between. This CDR3 spans 11 amino acids. Germline V CDR1 and CDR2: SQVTM, ANQGSEA. This CDR3 is CSVVGMSEAFF. The CDR3 bases are TGCAGCGTTGTCGGGATGTCTGAAGCTTTCTTT.

The V call is TRBV30, the J call TRBJ1-1; a possible D gene is TRBD1 (6 bases). Trimming took 0 bases from V and 2 from J, leaving 13 bases between them. The CDR3 spans 15 residues. Germline assignment: CDR1 GTSNPN and CDR2 SVGIG (reference sequence). The CDR3 nucleotides are TGTGCCTGGAGTGTGTCCCTGACAGGCAACACTGAAGCTTTCTTT. Translated, it gives CAWSVSLTGNTEAFF.